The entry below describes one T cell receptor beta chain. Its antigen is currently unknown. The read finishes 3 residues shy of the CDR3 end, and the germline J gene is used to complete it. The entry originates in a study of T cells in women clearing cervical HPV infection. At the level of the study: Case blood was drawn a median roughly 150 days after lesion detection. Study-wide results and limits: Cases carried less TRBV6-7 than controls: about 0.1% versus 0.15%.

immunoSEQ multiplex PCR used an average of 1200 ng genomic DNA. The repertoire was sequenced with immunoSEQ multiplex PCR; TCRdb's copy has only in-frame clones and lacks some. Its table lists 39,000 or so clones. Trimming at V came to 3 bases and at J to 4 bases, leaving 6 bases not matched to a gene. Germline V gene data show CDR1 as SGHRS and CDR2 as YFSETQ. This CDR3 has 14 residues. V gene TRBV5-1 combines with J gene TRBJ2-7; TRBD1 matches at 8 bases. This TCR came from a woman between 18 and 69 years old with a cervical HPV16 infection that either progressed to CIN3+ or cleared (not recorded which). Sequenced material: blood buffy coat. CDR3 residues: CASSSDRGAYEQYF. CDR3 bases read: TGCGCCAGCAGCTCCGACAGGGGCGCATACGAG.